This T cell receptor (beta chain) was recorded in a study of post-analysis software for immune sequencing data. V was trimmed by 5 bases and J by 0 bases, leaving 11 bases between them. CDR1 is SQVTM, CDR2 ANQGSEA, per germline. The CDR3 length is 13 residues. About this clonotype itself: The antigen is undetermined.

Study results and limitations: The authors found that F measure strongly co-clustered same-batch samples. TRBV5-6, TRBV5-1 and TRBV20-1 belonged to a set of roughly five TRBV segments that were more frequent in patients than controls.

Unique molecular identifiers featured in each of the TCR beta cDNA libraries. Yield was 500,000 to 600,000 cDNA molecules from about 0.94 to 9.7 million T cells. MiXCR was run by TCRdb on the PCR reads, yielding one entry per CDR3 protein. The sample has hundreds of thousands of distinct CDR3 sequences; approximately 60% are singletons. The chain combines TRBV29-1 with TRBJ2-7; D call uncertain. The source material was blood. The origin of this receptor is a girl aged 2-15 years with multiple sclerosis. The CDR3 loop is CSVSADNSYEQYF. CDR3 DNA: TGCAGCGTTTCGGCAGACAACTCCTACGAGCAGTACTTC.